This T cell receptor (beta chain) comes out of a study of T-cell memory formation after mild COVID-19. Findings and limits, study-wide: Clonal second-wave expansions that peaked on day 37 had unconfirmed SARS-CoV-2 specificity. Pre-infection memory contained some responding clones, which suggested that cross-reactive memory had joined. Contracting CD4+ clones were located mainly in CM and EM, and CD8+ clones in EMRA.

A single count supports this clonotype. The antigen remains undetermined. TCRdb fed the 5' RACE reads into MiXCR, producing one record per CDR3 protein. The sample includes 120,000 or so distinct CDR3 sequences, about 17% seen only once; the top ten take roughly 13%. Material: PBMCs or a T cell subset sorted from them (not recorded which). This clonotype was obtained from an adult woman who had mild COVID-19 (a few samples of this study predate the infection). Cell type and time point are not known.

DNA for the CDR3: TGTGCCAGCAGCACACAGGGGGTGAACACTGAAGCTTTCTTT. It translates to CASSTQGVNTEAFF. The chain has TRBV7-2 and TRBJ1-1; 8 bases are a match to TRBD1. The CDR3 length is 14 residues. After removal of 5 bases from V and 0 bases from J, the junction contained 2 bases not matched to a gene. Germline-derived CDR1 and CDR2 are SGHTA and FQGNSA.